This passage covers 9 T cell receptor beta chains from one sample sequenced in a study of T cell responses to AZD1222 COVID-19 vaccine. TCRdb keeps only in-frame clones here, not all; method: immunoSEQ multiplex PCR. The table includes 100,000 or so clones, about 89% detected once. The sequencing used peripheral blood, collected 28 days after the second AZD1222 dose. The receptor source for this set is an adult who received the AZD1222 COVID-19 vaccine.

This chain uses TRBV5-1 with TRBJ1-2, with TRBD1 matching over 10 bases. The trim removed 1 base at V and 2 bases at J, leaving 5 bases unmatched. The CDR3 contains 16 residues. CDR1 SGHRS and CDR2 YFSETQ come from the germline V gene. The CDR3 bases are TGCGCCAGCAGCTTGAACCCGGGACAGGGGAACTATGGCTACACCTTC. Its protein product is CASSLNPGQGNYGYTF.

The chain joins TRBV19 to TRBJ1-6; D is uncertain. Trimming removed 1 base from V and 8 bases from J, with 6 bases in between. Germline lookup yields CDR1 LNHDA and CDR2 SQIVND (reference sequence). The CDR3 is 13 residues long. As DNA, the CDR3 is TGTGCCAGTAGTATAGGGGGTCATTCACCCCTCCACTTT. As protein: CASSIGGHSPLHF.

The count of this clone is one. The genes are TRBV29-1 and TRBJ1-1; 12 nucleotides align to TRBD1. The CDR3 has 15 residues. Germline assignment: CDR1 SQVTM and CDR2 ANQGSEA. After removal of 6 bases from V and 4 bases from J, the junction contained 9 bases not matched to a gene. In nucleotides, the CDR3 is TGCAGCGTCGCGCGGGACAGGGGGCTAGGCACTGAAGCTTTCTTT. Residues: CSVARDRGLGTEAFF. Using reference TRBV29-1 and TRBJ1-1 for the parts outside the CDR3, the full variable domain is SAVISQKPSRDICQRGTSLTIQCQVDSQVTMMFWYRQQPGQSLTLIATANQGSEATYESGFVIDKFPISRPNLTFSTLTVSNMSPEDSSIYLCSVARDRGLGTEAFFGQGTRLTVV.

This sequence joins TRBV30 and TRBJ1-3; 7 nucleotides match TRBD1. Per germline, CDR1 GTSNPN and CDR2 SVGIG (reference sequence). V lost 5 bases and J lost 0; bases outside the gene matches: 4. The CDR3 totals 14 residues. The CDR3 loop reads CAWAQGLSGNTIYF. The CDR3 DNA is TGTGCCTGGGCACAGGGGCTCTCTGGAAACACCATATATTTT.

The rearrangement uses TRBV3-1 (or the pseudogene TRBV3-2) and TRBJ2-7; D is unresolved. The V gene lost 3 bases and the J gene lost 6 bases, with 12 bases spanning the gap. CDR3 size: 13 residues. Per germline, CDR1 LGHDT and CDR2 YNNKEL (reference sequence). The CDR3 DNA reads as TGTGCCAGCAGCCAGTCTTATCAGCGCGAGCAGTACTTC. Its protein is CASSQSYQREQYF.

V and J are TRBV6-5 and TRBJ2-7, with D possibly matching TRBD2 (6 bases). CDR1 and CDR2 (germline): MNHEY, SVGAGI. V lost 4 bases to trimming and J lost 3 bases, with 19 bases between them. The CDR3 runs to 16 residues. For the CDR3, the DNA is TGTGCCAGCAGTTGGGTTTTTGGAGGGTCAGGCTACGAGCAGTACTTC. Amino acids: CASSWVFGGSGYEQYF.

The chain joins TRBV5-1 to TRBJ2-5, with D perhaps matching TRBD1 or TRBD2 (5 bases each). Germline CDR1 is SGHRS and CDR2 is YFSETQ. V was cut by 4 bases and J by 2 bases, with 9 bases left in between. This CDR3 is 13 amino acids long. For the CDR3, the DNA is TGCGCCAGCAGCCGTGAGGGGCAAGAGACCCAGTACTTC. Translating gives CASSREGQETQYF.

This clone was counted once. This rearrangement joins TRBV28 to TRBJ1-2; 7 bases are shared with TRBD1. CDR3 length equals 15 residues. Trimming took 6 bases from V and 4 from J; bases not matched to a gene: 11. Germline lookup yields CDR1 MDHEN and CDR2 SYDVKM. As DNA, the CDR3 is TGTGCCAGCAGCCCACCGACAGGGATCGGCTATGGCTACACCTTC. The encoded protein is CASSPPTGIGYGYTF.

This clone was found a few times. The CDR3 region has the DNA TGTGCCAGCAGCACTGGACAGGGAAATAACTATGGCTACACCTTC. It codes for CASSTGQGNNYGYTF. The chain has TRBV7-9 and TRBJ1-2; TRBD1 agrees at 8 bases. V lost 5 bases, J lost 1 base, and 6 bases stayed unmatched. The CDR3 is 15 residues long. CDR1 and CDR2 (germline): SEHNR, FQNEAQ (reference sequence).